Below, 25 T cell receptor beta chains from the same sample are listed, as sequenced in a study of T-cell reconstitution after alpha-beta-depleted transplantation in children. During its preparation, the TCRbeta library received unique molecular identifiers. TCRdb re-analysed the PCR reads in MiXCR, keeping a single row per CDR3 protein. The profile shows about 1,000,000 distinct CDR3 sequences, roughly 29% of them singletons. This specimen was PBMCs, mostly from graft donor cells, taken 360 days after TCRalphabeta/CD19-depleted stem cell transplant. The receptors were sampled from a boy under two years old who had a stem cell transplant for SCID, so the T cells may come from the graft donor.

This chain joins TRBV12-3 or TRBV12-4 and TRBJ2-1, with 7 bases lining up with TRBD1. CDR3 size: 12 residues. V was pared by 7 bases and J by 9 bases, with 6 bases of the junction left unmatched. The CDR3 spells CASTTPGGEQFF. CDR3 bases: TGTGCCAGCACTACCCCAGGGGGTGAGCAGTTCTTC.

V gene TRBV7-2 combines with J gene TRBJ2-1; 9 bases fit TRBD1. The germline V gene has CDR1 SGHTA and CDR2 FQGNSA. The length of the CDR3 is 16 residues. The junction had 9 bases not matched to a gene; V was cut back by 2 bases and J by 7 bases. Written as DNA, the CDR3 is TGTGCCAGCAGCTTATATCTTGGGACAGGGTATAATGAGCAGTTCTTC. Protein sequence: CASSLYLGTGYNEQFF.

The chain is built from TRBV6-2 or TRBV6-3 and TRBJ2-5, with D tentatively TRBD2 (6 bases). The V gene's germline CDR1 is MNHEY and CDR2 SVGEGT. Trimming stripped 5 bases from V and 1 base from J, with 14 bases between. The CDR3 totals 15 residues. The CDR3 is CASSTGLPSQETQYF. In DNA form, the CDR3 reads TGTGCCAGCAGTACCGGACTACCTTCCCAAGAGACCCAGTACTTC.

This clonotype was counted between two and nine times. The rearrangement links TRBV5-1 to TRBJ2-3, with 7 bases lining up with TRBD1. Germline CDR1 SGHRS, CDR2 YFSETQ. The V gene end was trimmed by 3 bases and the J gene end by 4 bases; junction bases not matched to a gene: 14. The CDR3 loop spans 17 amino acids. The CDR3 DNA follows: TGCGCCAGCAGCTCTTTACCTACAGGGGCAGAGGCAGATACGCAGTATTTT. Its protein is CASSSLPTGAEADTQYF. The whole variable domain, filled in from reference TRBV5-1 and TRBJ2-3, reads KAGVTQTPRYLIKTRGQQVTLSCSPISGHRSVSWYQQTPGQGLQFLFEYFSETQRNKGNFPGRFSGRQFSNSRSEMNVSTLELGDSALYLCASSSLPTGAEADTQYFGPGTRLTVL.

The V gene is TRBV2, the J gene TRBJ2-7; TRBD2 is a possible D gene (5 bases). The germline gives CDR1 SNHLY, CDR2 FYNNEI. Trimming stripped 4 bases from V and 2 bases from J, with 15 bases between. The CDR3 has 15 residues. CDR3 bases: TGTGCCAGCAGTGGCCGAACGGGGAGAGCCTACGAGCAGTACTTC. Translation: CASSGRTGRAYEQYF.

The CDR3 DNA follows: TGCGCCAGCACCCCGTCGTGGTCAGGGGGCAAATACGAGCAGTACTTC. Protein: CASTPSWSGGKYEQYF. The V and J genes are TRBV5-1 and TRBJ2-7; 8 bases agree with TRBD1. There are 16 residues in the CDR3. Germline CDR1 SGHRS, CDR2 YFSETQ. The J segment lost 4 bases and the V segment lost 6 bases, leaving 15 bases of the junction unmatched. Using reference TRBV5-1 and TRBJ2-7 for the parts outside the CDR3, the full variable domain is KAGVTQTPRYLIKTRGQQVTLSCSPISGHRSVSWYQQTPGQGLQFLFEYFSETQRNKGNFPGRFSGRQFSNSRSEMNVSTLELGDSALYLCASTPSWSGGKYEQYFGPGTRLTVT.

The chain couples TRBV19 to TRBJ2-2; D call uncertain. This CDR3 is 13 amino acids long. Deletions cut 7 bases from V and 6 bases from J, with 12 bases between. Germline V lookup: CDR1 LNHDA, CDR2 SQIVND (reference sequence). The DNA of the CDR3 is TGTGCCAGTACCGAGGCGAGTTCCGGGGAGCTGTTTTTT. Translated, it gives CASTEASSGELFF.

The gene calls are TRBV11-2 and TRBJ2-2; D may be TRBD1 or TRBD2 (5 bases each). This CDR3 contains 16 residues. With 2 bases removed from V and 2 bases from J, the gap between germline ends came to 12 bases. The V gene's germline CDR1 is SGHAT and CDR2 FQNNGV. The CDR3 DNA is TGTGCCAGCAGCTTAAGAGGTGGGGGAAACACCGGGGAGCTGTTTTTT. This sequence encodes CASSLRGGGNTGELFF.

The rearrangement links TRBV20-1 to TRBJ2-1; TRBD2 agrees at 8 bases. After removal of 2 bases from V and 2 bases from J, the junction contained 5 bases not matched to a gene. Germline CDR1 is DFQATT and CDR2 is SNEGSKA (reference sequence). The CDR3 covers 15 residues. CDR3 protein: CSARWPGGTYNEQFF. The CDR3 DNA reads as TGCAGTGCTAGATGGCCGGGGGGGACCTACAATGAGCAGTTCTTC.

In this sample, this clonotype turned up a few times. CDR3 nucleotides: TGTGCCAGCAGTTACTCGGAGGCCCTCCGGTCTGGAAACACCATATATTTT. Protein: CASSYSEALRSGNTIYF. This chain connects TRBV6-5 to TRBJ1-3; D not certain. The CDR3 covers 17 residues. Trimming cost V 0 bases and J 1 base, with 13 bases left between them. Germline loops: CDR1 MNHEY, CDR2 SVGAGI.

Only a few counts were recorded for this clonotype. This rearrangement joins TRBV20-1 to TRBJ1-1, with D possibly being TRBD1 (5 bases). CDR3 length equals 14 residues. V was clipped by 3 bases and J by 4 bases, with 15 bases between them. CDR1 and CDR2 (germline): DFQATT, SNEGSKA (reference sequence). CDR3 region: CSASGTHGGTEAFF. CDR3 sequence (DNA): TGCAGTGCTAGCGGTACTCATGGGGGCACTGAAGCTTTCTTT.

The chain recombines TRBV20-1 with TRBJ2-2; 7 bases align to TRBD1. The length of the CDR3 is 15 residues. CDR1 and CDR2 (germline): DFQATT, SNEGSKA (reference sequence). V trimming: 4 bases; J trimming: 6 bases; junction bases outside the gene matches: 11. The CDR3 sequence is CSATNDRVGSGELFF. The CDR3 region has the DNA TGCAGTGCTACGAACGACAGGGTGGGGTCCGGGGAGCTGTTTTTT.

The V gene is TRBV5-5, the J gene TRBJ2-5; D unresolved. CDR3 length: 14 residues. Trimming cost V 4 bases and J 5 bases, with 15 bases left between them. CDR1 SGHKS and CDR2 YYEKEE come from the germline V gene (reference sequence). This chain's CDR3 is CASSPRWPQETQYF. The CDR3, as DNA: TGTGCCAGCAGCCCCCGGTGGCCTCAGGAGACCCAGTACTTC.

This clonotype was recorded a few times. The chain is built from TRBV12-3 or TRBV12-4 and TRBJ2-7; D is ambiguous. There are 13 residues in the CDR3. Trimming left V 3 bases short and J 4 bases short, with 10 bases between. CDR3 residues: CASSFASWYEQYF. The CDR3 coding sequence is TGTGCCAGCAGTTTCGCTTCCTGGTACGAGCAGTACTTC.

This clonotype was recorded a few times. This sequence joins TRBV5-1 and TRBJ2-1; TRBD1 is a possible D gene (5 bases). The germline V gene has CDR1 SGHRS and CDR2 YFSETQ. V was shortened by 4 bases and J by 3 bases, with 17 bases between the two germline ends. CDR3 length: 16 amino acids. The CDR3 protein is CASSLNSRGFYNEQFF. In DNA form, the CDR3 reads TGCGCCAGCAGCCTTAACTCTAGGGGCTTCTACAATGAGCAGTTCTTC.

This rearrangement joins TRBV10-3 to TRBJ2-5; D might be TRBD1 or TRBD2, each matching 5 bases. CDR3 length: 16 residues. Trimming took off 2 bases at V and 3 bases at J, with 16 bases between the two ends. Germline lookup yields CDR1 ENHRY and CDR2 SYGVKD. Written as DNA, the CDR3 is TGTGCCATCAGTGAGATACCGGGACCGAAAGAAGAGACCCAGTACTTC. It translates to CAISEIPGPKEETQYF.

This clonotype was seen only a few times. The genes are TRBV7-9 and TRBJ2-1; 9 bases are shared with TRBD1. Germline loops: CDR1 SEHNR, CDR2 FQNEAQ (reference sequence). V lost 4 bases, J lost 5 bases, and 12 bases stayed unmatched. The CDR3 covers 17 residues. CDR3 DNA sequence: TGTGCCAGCAGCTCGCCAACCGGGACAGGGAAGGACAATGAGCAGTTCTTC. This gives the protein CASSSPTGTGKDNEQFF.

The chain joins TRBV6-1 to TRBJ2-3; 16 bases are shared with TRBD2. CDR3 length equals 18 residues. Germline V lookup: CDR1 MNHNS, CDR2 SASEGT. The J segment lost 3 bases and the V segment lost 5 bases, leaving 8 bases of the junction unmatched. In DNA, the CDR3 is TGTGCCAGCAGTCGGGGACTAGCGGGGGGGCCGGGGACAGATACGCAGTATTTT. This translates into CASSRGLAGGPGTDTQYF.

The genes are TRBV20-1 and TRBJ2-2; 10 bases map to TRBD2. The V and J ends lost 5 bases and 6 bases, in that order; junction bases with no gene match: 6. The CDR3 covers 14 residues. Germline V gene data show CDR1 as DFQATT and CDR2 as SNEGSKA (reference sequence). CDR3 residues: CSAASGGKPGELFF. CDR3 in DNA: TGCAGTGCTGCTAGCGGGGGAAAACCCGGGGAGCTGTTTTTT.

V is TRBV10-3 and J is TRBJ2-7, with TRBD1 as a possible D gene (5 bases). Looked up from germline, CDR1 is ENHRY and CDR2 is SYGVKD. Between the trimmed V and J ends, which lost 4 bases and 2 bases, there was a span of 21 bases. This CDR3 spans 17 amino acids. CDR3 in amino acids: CAISALRIGKGAYEQYF. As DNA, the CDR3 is TGTGCCATCAGTGCGCTGAGAATAGGAAAAGGGGCCTACGAGCAGTACTTC.

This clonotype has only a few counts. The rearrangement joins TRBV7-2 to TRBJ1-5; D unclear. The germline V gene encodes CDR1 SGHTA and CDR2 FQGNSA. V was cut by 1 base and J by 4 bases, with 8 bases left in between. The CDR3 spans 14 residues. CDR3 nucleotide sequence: TGTGCCAGCAGCTTAGGGATGAGGAATCAGCCCCAGCATTTT. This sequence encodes CASSLGMRNQPQHF.

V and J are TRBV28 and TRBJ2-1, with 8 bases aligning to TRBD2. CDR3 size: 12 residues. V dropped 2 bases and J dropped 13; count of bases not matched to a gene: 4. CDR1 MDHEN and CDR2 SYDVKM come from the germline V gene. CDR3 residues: CASSLSAGGQFF. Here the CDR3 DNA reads TGTGCCAGCAGTTTAAGCGCGGGGGGACAGTTCTTC.

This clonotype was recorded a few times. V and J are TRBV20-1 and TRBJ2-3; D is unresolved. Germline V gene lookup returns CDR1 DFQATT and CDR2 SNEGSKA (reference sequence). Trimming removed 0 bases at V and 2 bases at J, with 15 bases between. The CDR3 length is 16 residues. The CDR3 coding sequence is TGCAGTGCTAGAGAGAGTCCCCGGCAGCCCACAGATACGCAGTATTTT. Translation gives CSARESPRQPTDTQYF.

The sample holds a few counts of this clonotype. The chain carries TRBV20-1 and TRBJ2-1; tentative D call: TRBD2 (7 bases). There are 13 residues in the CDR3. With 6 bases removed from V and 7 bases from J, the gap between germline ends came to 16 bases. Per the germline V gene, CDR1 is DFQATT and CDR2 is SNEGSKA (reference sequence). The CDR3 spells CSAGTGGPNEQFF. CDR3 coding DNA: TGCAGTGCGGGGACCGGGGGGCCGAATGAGCAGTTCTTC.

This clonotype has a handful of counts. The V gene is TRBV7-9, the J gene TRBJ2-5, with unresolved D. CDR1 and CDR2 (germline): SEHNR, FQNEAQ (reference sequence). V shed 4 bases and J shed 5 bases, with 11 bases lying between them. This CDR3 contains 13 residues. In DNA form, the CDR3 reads TGTGCCAGCAGCTCGACATTTTTGGAGACCCAGTACTTC. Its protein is CASSSTFLETQYF.